The 29 T cell receptor beta chains presented below share a single source sample, sequenced in a study of shared clonotypes between healthy human individuals. Profiling relied on immunoSEQ multiplex PCR, and the TCRdb table lists in-frame clones only, not all of them. The sample holds approximately 2.1 million clones, approximately 95% seen once. The sample taken for sequencing was naive CD4+ T cells from PBMCs. Subset here: CD45RA+ positively selected. These receptors came from a man between 18 and 29 years old in good health. Some clones in this sample may be carry-over from other donors' samples.

This clone appeared once. This chain links TRBV29-1 with TRBJ1-4; 7 bases fit TRBD1. The CDR3 covers 15 residues. Germline CDR1 reads SQVTM; CDR2 reads ANQGSEA. Unmatched junction bases numbered 8, after V lost 3 bases and J lost 4 bases. The CDR3 coding sequence is TGCAGCGTTGAGGCCAGGAACAGGGGTAATGAAAAACTGTTTTTT. The encoded protein is CSVEARNRGNEKLFF. Full variable domain (missing parts from reference TRBV29-1 and TRBJ1-4): SAVISQKPSRDICQRGTSLTIQCQVDSQVTMMFWYRQQPGQSLTLIATANQGSEATYESGFVIDKFPISRPNLTFSTLTVSNMSPEDSSIYLCSVEARNRGNEKLFFGSGTQLSVL.

The chain joins TRBV23-1 to TRBJ2-7; 9 bases match TRBD2. TRBV23-1 carries the ORF label, with uncertain function. The CDR3 runs 14 residues. Trimming cost V 10 bases and J 3 bases; bases outside gene matches: 10. DNA for the CDR3: TGCGCCAAGATAGCGGGAGATGTACTCTACGAGCAGTACTTC. Its protein product is CAKIAGDVLYEQYF.

This clone has just one count. The chain recombines TRBV5-1 with TRBJ1-1; 7 bases fit TRBD1. This CDR3 is built from 15 residues. Germline V gene lookup returns CDR1 SGHRS and CDR2 YFSETQ. Trimming removed 0 bases from V and 4 bases from J; junction bases left unmatched: 6. CDR3 in DNA: TGCGCCAGCAGCTTGGTCGCAGGGGGGGTCACTGAAGCTTTCTTT. Translation: CASSLVAGGVTEAFF.

The chain employs TRBV7-9 and TRBJ1-6, with D hard to call. The CDR3 covers 14 residues. V lost 1 base and J lost 6, with 7 bases in between. In germline, CDR1 is SEHNR, CDR2 FQNEAQ (reference sequence). The CDR3 spells CASSLVFGNSPLHF. The CDR3 DNA is TGTGCCAGCAGCTTAGTGTTCGGTAATTCACCCCTCCACTTT. Full variable domain (outside the CDR3, taken from reference TRBV7-9 and TRBJ1-6): DTGVSQNPRHKITKRGQNVTFRCDPISEHNRLYWYRQTLGQGPEFLTYFQNEAQLEKSRLLSDRFSAERPKGSFSTLEIQRTEQGDSAMYLCASSLVFGNSPLHFGNGTRLTVT.

This chain uses TRBV5-5 with TRBJ1-3; D not certain. The germline gives CDR1 SGHKS, CDR2 YYEKEE (reference sequence). The CDR3 length is 16 residues. V was shortened by 2 bases and J by 2 bases, with 14 bases between the two germline ends. CDR3 sequence reads: CASSFGSTSTGNTIYF. Written as DNA, the CDR3 is TGTGCCAGCAGCTTTGGATCTACGTCTACTGGAAACACCATATATTTT.

V is TRBV10-2 and J is TRBJ1-5, with D tentatively TRBD1 (5 bases). The V gene lost 7 bases and the J gene lost 0 bases, with 10 bases spanning the gap. The CDR3 spans 14 residues. The germline CDR1 and CDR2 sequences are WSHSY and SAAADI. The CDR3 DNA follows: TGCGCCAGCACGGTAGGGACTAGCAATCAGCCCCAGCATTTT. Residues: CASTVGTSNQPQHF.

The rearrangement links TRBV29-1 to TRBJ1-1; 10 bases map to TRBD1. The CDR3 length is 13 residues. Germline V gene sequence: CDR1 SQVTM, CDR2 ANQGSEA. V shed 4 bases and J 4 bases; nucleotides not matched to a gene: 3. The CDR3 spells CSVARTGGTEAFF. The CDR3 bases are TGCAGCGTTGCACGGACAGGGGGCACTGAAGCTTTCTTT.

The chain has TRBV4-1 and TRBJ2-5, with TRBD1 matching 9 bases. The assigned J gene may be wrong: the sequence end matches TRBJ2-7 better. The V gene's germline CDR1 is MGHRA and CDR2 YSYEKL. The CDR3 is made up of 13 amino acids. CDR3 DNA: TGCGCCAGCAGCCAGGGACAGGGCGCCGAGCAGTACTTC. It is translated as CASSQGQGAEQYF.

V is TRBV7-3 and J is TRBJ2-1; 9 nucleotides line up with TRBD2. Germline V gene data show CDR1 as SGHTA and CDR2 as FQGTGA. This CDR3 is 16 amino acids long. J was trimmed by 7 bases and V by 5 bases; bases with no gene match: 12. The CDR3 nucleotides are TGTGCCAGCAGCCCTCGGGGTAGCGGGAGAGCGAATGAGCAGTTCTTC. This gives the protein CASSPRGSGRANEQFF.

Points on this clone: The sample contains more than one DNA sequence encoding this CDR3. The chain has TRBV5-1 and TRBJ1-2; D is uncertain. The V end was cut by 0 bases, the J end by 8 bases, with 11 bases between. This CDR3 is 13 amino acids long. CDR1 and CDR2 from the germline V gene are SGHRS and YFSETQ. CDR3: CASSLGGLGGYTF. The CDR3 bases are TGCGCCAGCAGCTTGGGGGGTTTAGGCGGCTACACCTTC.

This rearrangement joins TRBV9 to TRBJ2-3; D is ambiguous. Germline CDR1 SGDLS, CDR2 YYNGEE. The CDR3 spans 12 residues. Trimming stripped 4 bases from V and 6 bases from J, with 9 bases between. CDR3 in amino acids: CASSSRTDTQYF. For the CDR3, the DNA is TGTGCCAGCAGCTCGAGAACGGATACGCAGTATTTT. The full variable domain, completed using reference TRBV9 and TRBJ2-3, is DSGVTQTPKHLITATGQRVTLRCSPRSGDLSVYWYQQSLDQGLQFLIQYYNGEERAKGNILERFSAQQFPDLHSELNLSSLELGDSALYFCASSSRTDTQYFGPGTRLTVL.

This clone was seen only once. The chain joins TRBV6-5 to TRBJ2-7; D is undetermined. Germline CDR1 is MNHEY and CDR2 is SVGAGI. Trimming stripped 0 bases from V and 6 bases from J, with 15 bases between. This CDR3 spans 15 amino acids. CDR3 in amino acids: CASSYSILRLTEQYF. The CDR3 DNA follows: TGTGCCAGCAGTTACTCGATTCTACGCCTCACCGAGCAGTACTTC.

The chain couples TRBV6-6 to TRBJ1-2; 10 bases map to TRBD1. This CDR3 is 14 amino acids long. The germline V gene encodes CDR1 MNHNY and CDR2 SVGAGI (reference sequence). V trimming: 5 bases; J trimming: 3 bases; junction bases outside the gene matches: 3. The CDR3 DNA reads as TGTGCCAGCAGTGCGGGACAGGGGTACTATGGCTACACCTTC. This sequence encodes CASSAGQGYYGYTF.

The rearrangement joins TRBV7-3 to TRBJ2-2; maybe TRBD1 (7 bases). CDR3 length: 15 residues. V was clipped by 1 base and J by 11 bases, with 17 bases between them. Germline V lookup: CDR1 SGHTA, CDR2 FQGTGA. In nucleotides, the CDR3 is TGTGCCAGCAGCTTAATGGCAGGGGGGCACACTGAGCTGTTTTTT. Protein sequence: CASSLMAGGHTELFF.

CDR3 bases: TGTGCCAGCAGTTTCGTCAGGGGGCTAAAAGAGACCCAGTACTTC. Translating gives CASSFVRGLKETQYF. The V and J genes are TRBV28 and TRBJ2-5, with 8 bases matching TRBD1. From germline, CDR1 is MDHEN and CDR2 SYDVKM. J was trimmed by 3 bases and V by 3 bases; bases with no gene match: 6. The CDR3 consists of 15 residues.

This clone was seen only once. The rearrangement links TRBV14 to TRBJ2-7, with 7 bases that match TRBD2. After removal of 4 bases from V and 3 bases from J, the junction contained 9 bases not matched to a gene. This CDR3 has 15 amino acids. Germline values: CDR1 SGHDN, CDR2 FVKESK. CDR3 in DNA: TGTGCCAGCAGCCCCCAGCGGGAATCACTCTACGAGCAGTACTTC. It is translated as CASSPQRESLYEQYF.

The chain couples TRBV6-1 to TRBJ1-2; D possibly corresponds to TRBD1 (5 bases). The germline CDR1 and CDR2 sequences are MNHNS and SASEGT. This CDR3 is built from 17 residues. V lost 1 base and J lost 7, with 22 bases in between. The chain's CDR3 is CASSEGGGTDLWTGYTF. CDR3 sequence (DNA): TGTGCCAGCAGTGAAGGGGGCGGGACCGATCTTTGGACTGGCTACACCTTC.

The rearrangement uses TRBV25-1 and TRBJ1-3; no clear D gene. Germline lookup yields CDR1 MGHDK and CDR2 SYGVNS. V lost 6 bases and J lost 4, with 7 bases in between. The CDR3 spans 12 residues. Here the CDR3 reads CASRRRGNTIYF. The DNA for the CDR3 is TGTGCCAGCAGACGACGGGGAAACACCATATATTTT.

This chain links TRBV29-1 with TRBJ2-7; 7 nucleotides line up with TRBD1. This CDR3 is 13 amino acids long. The V segment lost 3 bases and the J segment 3 bases; nucleotides outside the gene matches: 5. CDR1 is SQVTM and CDR2 is ANQGSEA in the germline V gene. The CDR3 is CSVEGQTRYEQYF. The CDR3 DNA follows: TGCAGCGTTGAGGGACAGACCCGCTACGAGCAGTACTTC.

This clone was seen once. The rearrangement links TRBV5-1 to TRBJ2-7, with 12 nucleotides matching TRBD2. The V gene's germline CDR1 is SGHRS and CDR2 YFSETQ. Trimming at V came to 4 bases and at J to 3 bases, leaving 5 bases not matched to a gene. The CDR3 consists of 15 residues. The CDR3 spells CASSQGLAGIYEQYF. DNA of the CDR3: TGCGCCAGCAGCCAGGGACTAGCGGGCATCTACGAGCAGTACTTC. Looking up the rest from reference TRBV5-1 and TRBJ2-7 gives the full variable domain: KAGVTQTPRYLIKTRGQQVTLSCSPISGHRSVSWYQQTPGQGLQFLFEYFSETQRNKGNFPGRFSGRQFSNSRSEMNVSTLELGDSALYLCASSQGLAGIYEQYFGPGTRLTVT.

Regarding this clone: Other DNA variants within this sample encode the same CDR3. J is TRBJ1-5 and V is TRBV18; D remains ambiguous. The germline CDR1 and CDR2 sequences are KGHSH and LQKENI. V was cut by 3 bases and J by 5 bases, with 8 bases left in between. The CDR3 is made up of 13 amino acids. The CDR3 loop reads CASSPHVDQPQHF. The DNA for the CDR3 is TGTGCCAGCTCACCCCACGTAGATCAGCCCCAGCATTTT.

The rearrangement uses TRBV27 and TRBJ1-6; 7 bases map to TRBD1. J lost 6 bases, V lost 6 bases, and 5 bases had no gene match. The CDR3 covers 14 residues. From germline, CDR1 is MNHEY and CDR2 SMNVEV (reference sequence). CDR3 coding DNA: TGTGCCAGCAGCCGGGGACAGCTTAATTCACCCCTCCACTTT. This gives the protein CASSRGQLNSPLHF.

The chain joins TRBV28 to TRBJ2-7; 7 positions match TRBD2. The CDR3 loop spans 15 amino acids. Trimming took 5 bases from V and 3 from J; bases not matched to a gene: 10. The germline V gene encodes CDR1 MDHEN and CDR2 SYDVKM. CDR3 region: CASSPQRGRHYEQYF. As DNA, the CDR3 is TGTGCCAGCAGTCCTCAGCGGGGAAGACACTACGAGCAGTACTTC. The complete variable domain, with remaining parts taken from reference TRBV28 and TRBJ2-7, reads DVKVTQSSRYLVKRTGEKVFLECVQDMDHENMFWYRQDPGLGLRLIYFSYDVKMKEKGDIPEGYSVSREKKERFSLILESASTNQTSMYLCASSPQRGRHYEQYFGPGTRLTVT.

This clone was seen once. The chain has TRBV4-1 and TRBJ2-2, with TRBD2 matching 10 bases. CDR1 and CDR2 (germline): MGHRA, YSYEKL. The CDR3 is made up of 19 amino acids. J was trimmed by 3 bases and V by 0 bases; bases with no gene match: 10. CDR3 DNA: TGCGCCAGCAGCCAAGAGCCGCTAGCGGGAGTTATGTACACCGGGGAGCTGTTTTTT. Amino acid sequence: CASSQEPLAGVMYTGELFF.

CDR3 residues: CASSFGVGGSTGELFF. The CDR3 DNA follows: TGTGCCAGCAGCTTTGGGGTGGGAGGTTCCACCGGGGAGCTGTTTTTT. The chain links TRBV5-4 to TRBJ2-2; D is possibly TRBD2 (6 bases). Germline CDR1 reads SGHNT; CDR2 reads YYREEE (reference sequence). V shed 2 bases and J shed 4 bases, with 15 bases lying between them. The length of the CDR3 is 16 residues.

The chain combines TRBV7-2 with TRBJ2-5; TRBD2 is a possible D gene (6 bases). The CDR3 contains 16 residues. Germline V gives CDR1 SGHTA, CDR2 FQGNSA. Trimming cost V 1 base and J 2 bases, with 14 bases left between them. CDR3 in DNA: TGTGCCAGCAGCTTAGTTCTAGCGCCTATTCAAGAGACCCAGTACTTC. It specifies CASSLVLAPIQETQYF.

This clone came up once. Other DNA sequences in this specimen translate into the identical CDR3. The chain links TRBV5-1 to TRBJ2-1; TRBD2 agrees at 8 bases. This CDR3 region has 15 residues. V gave up 4 bases and J gave up 4 bases; unmatched junction bases: 7. CDR1 SGHRS and CDR2 YFSETQ come from the germline V gene. The CDR3: CASSRLAGTYNEQFF. CDR3 bases: TGCGCCAGCAGCCGATTAGCGGGGACGTACAATGAGCAGTTCTTC.

V is TRBV5-5 and J is TRBJ2-7; 8 nucleotides agree with TRBD1. Germline trimming cut 4 bases from V and 5 bases from J; bases unmatched to any gene: 5. The CDR3 spans 13 residues. The germline CDR1 and CDR2 sequences are SGHKS and YYEKEE (reference sequence). The CDR3: CASSTGTGHEQYF. The CDR3 region has the DNA TGTGCCAGCAGCACAGGGACAGGCCACGAGCAGTACTTC.

This chain connects TRBV18 to TRBJ2-3; D not certain. Trimming removed 1 base at V and 0 bases at J, with 14 bases between. The V gene's germline CDR1 is KGHSH and CDR2 LQKENI. This CDR3 has 17 amino acids. CDR3 sequence reads: CASSPRRGVSSTDTQYF. The CDR3 DNA sequence: TGTGCCAGCTCACCACGTCGTGGGGTGTCTAGCACAGATACGCAGTATTTT.